Reported below is one TCR beta chain. This record comes from a study of blood T cell repertoires in COVID-19. Across the study: COVID-19 samples from acute and convalescent phases originated in the United States, Italy and Spain. In each case, the material was cDNA or gDNA derived from T cells, B-cell-depleted T cells, or PBMCs.

In the original analysis: Cell counts per sample came from amplifying reference gene primers. Clones were read by immunoSEQ multiplex PCR, and TCRdb kept only the in-frame ones, dropping some. V and J calls and clone size are copied from that table; D and trimming were computed from the DNA. This repertoire shows over 350,000 clones, roughly 89% found once; its top ten account for over 1.3%. The CDR3 length is 13 residues. Trimming removed 4 bases from V and 5 bases from J; junction bases left unmatched: 5. The germline V gene encodes CDR1 SGDLS and CDR2 YYNGEE. The receptor comes from a young woman with active or convalescent COVID-19. The sample comprised peripheral blood. The chain combines TRBV9 with TRBJ1-1, with 7 bases identical to TRBD1. The DNA for the CDR3 is TGTGCCAGCAGCCAGGGGGTGCTTACTGAAGCTTTCTTT. It encodes CASSQGVLTEAFF.